This T cell receptor (beta chain) was found in a study of post-analysis software for immune sequencing data. For the study at large: The study covered relapsing-remitting, secondary progressive and progressive-relapsing courses of multiple sclerosis. Study conclusions and caveats: In patients, about 5 TRBV segments were more frequent than in controls, with TRBV5-6, TRBV5-1 and TRBV20-1 among them. Multiple sclerosis patients had significantly lower normalized Chao1 diversity than controls. When the samples were clustered directly with F measure, those that had been prepared in the same batch showed strong co-clustering.

Tagging with unique molecular identifiers was a feature of the TCR beta cDNA libraries. T cells numbering roughly 1 to 11 million yielded cDNA molecules that totaled about 500,000. TCRdb redid the calling of the PCR reads with MiXCR, one entry per CDR3 protein. Among fewer than 850,000 distinct CDR3 sequences listed, 30% were seen once. Worth noting for this clonotype: Its antigen is not known.

Germline V lookup: CDR1 DFQATT, CDR2 SNEGSKA (reference sequence). With 1 base removed from V and 0 bases from J, the gap between germline ends came to 16 bases. This CDR3 is 17 amino acids long. Specimen: blood. The source is a girl under 18 with multiple sclerosis. This chain uses TRBV20-1 with TRBJ2-1; D is possibly TRBD1 or TRBD2 (5 bases each). The CDR3 is CSARGGLAESSYNEQFF. The CDR3 DNA follows: TGCAGTGCTAGAGGGGGCCTAGCTGAGAGCTCCTACAATGAGCAGTTCTTC.